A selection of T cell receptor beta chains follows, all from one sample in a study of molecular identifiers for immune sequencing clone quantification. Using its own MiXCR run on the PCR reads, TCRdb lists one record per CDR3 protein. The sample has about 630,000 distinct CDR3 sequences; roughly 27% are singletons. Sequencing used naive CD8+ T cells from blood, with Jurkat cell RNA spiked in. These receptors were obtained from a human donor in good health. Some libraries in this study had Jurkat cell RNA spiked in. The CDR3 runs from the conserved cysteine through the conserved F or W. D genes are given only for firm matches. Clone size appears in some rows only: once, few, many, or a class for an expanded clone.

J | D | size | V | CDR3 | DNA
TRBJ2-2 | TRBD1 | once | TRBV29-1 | CSVLTGGTGELFF | TGCAGCGTTTTGACAGGGGGCACCGGGGAGCTGTTTTTT
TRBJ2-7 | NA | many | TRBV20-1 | CSARHRTTYEQYF | TGCAGTGCTAGGCACAGGACTACCTACGAGCAGTACTTC
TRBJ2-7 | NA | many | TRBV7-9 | CASSSNSYEQYF | TGTGCCAGCAGCTCGAACTCCTACGAGCAGTACTTC
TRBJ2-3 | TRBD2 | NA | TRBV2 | CASSEIGTSGTDTQCF | TGTGCCAGCAGCGAGATAGGGACTAGCGGCACAGATACGCAGTGTTTT
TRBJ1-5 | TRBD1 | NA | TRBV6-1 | CASSEYGTGDQPQHF | TGTGCCAGCAGTGAGTACGGGACAGGAGATCAGCCCCAGCATTTT
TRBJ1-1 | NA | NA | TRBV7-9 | CASSFTGMNTEAFF | TGTGCCAGCAGCTTTACAGGAATGAACACTGAAGCTTTCTTT
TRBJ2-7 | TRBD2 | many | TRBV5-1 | CASSFPTSGGSYEQYF | TGCGCCAGCAGCTTCCCGACTAGCGGGGGCTCCTACGAGCAGTACTTC
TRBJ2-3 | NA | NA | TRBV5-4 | CASSFPGVGTDTQYF | TGTGCCAGCAGCTTCCCCGGGGTAGGCACAGATACGCAGTATTTT
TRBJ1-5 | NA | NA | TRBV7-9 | CAGSSSPQGGPQHF | TGTGCCGGCAGCTCCTCCCCCCAAGGGGGGCCCCAGCATTTT
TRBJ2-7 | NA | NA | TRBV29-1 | CSVHGRSYEQYF | TGCAGCGTTCACGGGAGATCCTACGAGCAGTACTTC
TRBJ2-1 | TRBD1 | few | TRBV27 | CASSLYTGGAGHYEQFF | TGTGCCAGCAGTTTATATACAGGGGGCGCAGGGCACTATGAGCAGTTCTTC
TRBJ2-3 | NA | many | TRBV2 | CASSEAIRGWTDTQYF | TGTGCCAGCAGTGAAGCTATCAGGGGATGGACAGATACGCAGTATTTT